In its sample, the clone carrying this T cell receptor beta chain was seen many times. Its antigen is unknown. Trimming at V came to 4 bases and at J to 7 bases, leaving 11 bases not matched to a gene. CDR1 is KGHSH and CDR2 is LQKENI in the germline V gene. The CDR3 extends over 16 amino acids. This entry comes from a study of early T cells in non-severe SARS-CoV-2 infection. Whole-study context: Bulk RNA isolated from unsorted whole blood underwent sequencing; chains were not paired. The study's findings and limits: VDJdb-based annotation leaned toward anti-spike CD8 responses and missed private and CD4 specificities.

TCRdb fed the 5' RACE reads into MiXCR, producing one record per CDR3 protein. The table lists about 45,000 distinct CDR3 sequences, approximately 10% of them singletons. What was sequenced was whole blood. The chain uses TRBV18 and TRBJ2-7; TRBD1 aligns across 12 bases. This clonotype originated in an adult who was a healthcare worker with PCR-confirmed SARS-CoV-2 infection or an uninfected control (not recorded which). CDR3 in amino acids: CASSLTPGQGAGEQYF. The DNA for the CDR3 is TGTGCCAGCTCACTCACACCGGGACAGGGGGCCGGGGAGCAGTACTTC.